This T cell receptor beta chain was observed in a study of molecular identifiers for immune sequencing clone quantification. V was shortened by 3 bases and J by 9 bases, with 15 bases between the two germline ends. Germline V gene sequence: CDR1 SNHLY, CDR2 FYNNEI. This CDR3 region has 14 residues. Previously described methods with listed TCR primers produced the bulk TCR libraries. TCRdb reanalysed the PCR reads using MiXCR and keeps one entry per CDR3 protein. The profile shows under 800,000 distinct CDR3 sequences, roughly 27% of them singletons. The chain has TRBV2 and TRBJ2-1, with a possible D match to TRBD2 (6 bases). The material sequenced was naive CD8+ T cells from blood, with Jurkat cell RNA spiked in. The sample's subset: FACS-sorted CD8+CD4-CCR7+CD45RA+ naive T cells. This TCR was sampled from a human donor in good health. Some libraries in this study had Jurkat cell RNA spiked in. CDR3 in DNA: TGTGCCAGCAGTGAGTTTGATCGGGGGTTTGAGCAGTTCTTC. Its translation is CASSEFDRGFEQFF.